This TCR beta chain was identified during a study of blood T cells in healthy people across ages. Trimming at V came to 2 bases and at J to 8 bases, leaving 10 bases not matched to a gene. The CDR3 is 15 amino acids. PBMCs numbering at least 6 million were isolated per sample. The use of a sample-barcoded 5' primer and a J-beta primer mix characterized a second PCR of roughly 6 to 12 cycles. The authors tagged each cDNA molecule using a template-switch adaptor with 12 random nucleotides. TCRdb itself ran the 5' RACE reads through MiXCR, one entry per CDR3 protein. The data show roughly 1.9 million distinct CDR3 sequences, roughly two fifths seen once. This clonotype showed up many times.

This sequence was found in a human donor in good health. The chain couples TRBV12-3 or TRBV12-4 to TRBJ1-1, with 8 positions matching TRBD1. The sample comprised blood. The CDR3 loop is CASSLMASGGREAFF. DNA of the CDR3: TGTGCCAGCAGTTTAATGGCTTCAGGGGGCAGGGAAGCTTTCTTT.